The entry below describes one TCR beta chain. Its antigen is unidentified. One junction end disagrees with the germline gene, perhaps due to a read error. The CDR3 has 17 residues. Looked up from germline, CDR1 is SNHLY and CDR2 is FYNNEI. This entry is derived from a study of T cells in Graves' hyperthyroidism and ophthalmopathy. RNA transcripts yielded amplified TCR beta CDR3 regions. When the TCR CDR3 underwent first-round RT-PCR, the HTBI primer set was used. TCRdb redid the calling of the multiplex PCR reads with MiXCR, one entry per CDR3 protein. This table holds 530,000 or so distinct CDR3 sequences, about half found once. Overall study results and limits: Most thyroid clonotypes expanded above 0.001 were also detected in blood. A model of 13 V-J pairs discriminated ophthalmopathy from stable hyperthyroidism.

Researchers defined stable Graves' hyperthyroidism as no ophthalmopathy progression within 18 months. The study based diagnoses on clinical symptoms, serum thyroxine and TRAb, thyroid ultrasound and orbital computed tomography. The TCR originated in a woman between 18 and 30 years old with Graves' hyperthyroidism. V is TRBV2 and J is TRBJ1-5; D not resolved. Sequencing was carried out using peripheral blood or thyroid tissue (not recorded which). This CDR3 reads CASSYQAGGGNNEPQHF. The CDR3 DNA is TGTGCCAGCAGTTATCAAGCGGGAGGCGGGAACAATGAGCCCCAGCATTTT.